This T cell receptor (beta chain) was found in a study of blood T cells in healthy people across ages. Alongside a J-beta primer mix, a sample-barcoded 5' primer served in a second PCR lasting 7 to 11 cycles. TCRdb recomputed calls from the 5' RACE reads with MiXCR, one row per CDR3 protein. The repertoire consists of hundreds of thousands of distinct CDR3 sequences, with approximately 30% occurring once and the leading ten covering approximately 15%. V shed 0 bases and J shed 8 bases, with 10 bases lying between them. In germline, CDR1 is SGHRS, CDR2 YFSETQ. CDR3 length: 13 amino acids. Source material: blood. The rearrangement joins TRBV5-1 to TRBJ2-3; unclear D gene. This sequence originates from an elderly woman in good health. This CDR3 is CASSLGAYSTQYF. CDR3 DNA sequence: TGCGCCAGCAGCTTGGGGGCCTACAGTACGCAGTATTTT.